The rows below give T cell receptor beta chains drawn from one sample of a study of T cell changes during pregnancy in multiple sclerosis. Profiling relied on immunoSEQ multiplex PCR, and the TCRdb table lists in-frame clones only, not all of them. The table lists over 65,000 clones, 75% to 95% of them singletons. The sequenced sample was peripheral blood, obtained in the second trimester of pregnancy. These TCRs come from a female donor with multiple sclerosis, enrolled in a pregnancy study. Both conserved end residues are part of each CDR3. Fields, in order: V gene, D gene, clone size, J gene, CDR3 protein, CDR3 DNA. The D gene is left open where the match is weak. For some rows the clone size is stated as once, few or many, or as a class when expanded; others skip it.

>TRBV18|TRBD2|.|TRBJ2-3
CASSPLNGTIPHPYF
TGTGCCAGCTCACCACTAAACGGGACTATCCCTCACCCGTATTTT
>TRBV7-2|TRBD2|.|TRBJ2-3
CASSLYGGDSDTQYF
TGTGCCAGCAGCTTATACGGGGGGGATTCAGATACGCAGTATTTT
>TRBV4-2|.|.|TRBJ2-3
CASSQEPYRVTQYF
TGTGCCAGCAGCCAAGAACCGTACAGGGTTACGCAGTATTTT
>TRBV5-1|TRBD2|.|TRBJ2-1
CASSPTGLARYNEQFF
TGCGCCAGCAGCCCCACGGGACTAGCGAGGTACAATGAGCAGTTCTTC
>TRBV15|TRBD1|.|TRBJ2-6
CATSRDQGAPGANVLTF
TGTGCCACCAGCAGAGATCAGGGGGCCCCTGGGGCCAACGTCCTGACTTTC
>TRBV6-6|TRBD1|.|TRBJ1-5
CASSYRTGGFYQPQHF
TGTGCCAGCAGTTACAGGACAGGGGGCTTTTATCAGCCCCAGCATTTT
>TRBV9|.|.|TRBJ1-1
CASSVYSLNTEAFF
TGTGCCAGCAGCGTATACAGTTTGAACACTGAAGCTTTCTTT
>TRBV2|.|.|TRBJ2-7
CASRPDGTYEQYF
TGTGCCAGCAGACCGGACGGGACCTACGAGCAGTACTTC
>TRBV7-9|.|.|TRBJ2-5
CASSYTQGSETQYF
TGTGCCAGCAGTTATACACAGGGTAGCGAGACCCAGTACTTC
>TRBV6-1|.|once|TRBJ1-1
CASSEVPVNTEAFF
TGTGCCAGCAGTGAGGTTCCGGTGAACACTGAAGCTTTCTTT
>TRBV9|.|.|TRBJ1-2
CASSVAGSFGYTF
TGTGCCAGCAGCGTAGCAGGTTCATTTGGCTACACCTTC
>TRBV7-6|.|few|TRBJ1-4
CASSLMAENEKLFF
TGTGCCAGCAGCTTAATGGCGGAGAATGAAAAACTGTTTTTT
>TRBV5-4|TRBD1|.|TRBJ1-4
CASSAGTGDVKKLFF
TGTGCCAGCAGCGCCGGGACAGGTGATGTGAAAAAACTGTTTTTT
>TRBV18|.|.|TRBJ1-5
CASSPGGPYSNQPQHF
TGTGCCAGCTCACCAGGGGGCCCCTATAGCAATCAGCCCCAGCATTTT
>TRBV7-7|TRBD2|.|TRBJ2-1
CAGRGESYNEQFF
TGTGCCGGACGGGGGGAATCCTACAATGAGCAGTTCTTC
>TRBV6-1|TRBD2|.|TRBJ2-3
CAAGSGGWPDTQYF
TGTGCCGCAGGTAGCGGGGGGTGGCCAGATACGCAGTATTTT
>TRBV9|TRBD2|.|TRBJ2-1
CASSVEGWLAGNNEQFF
TGTGCCAGCAGCGTAGAAGGTTGGCTAGCGGGGAACAATGAGCAGTTCTTC
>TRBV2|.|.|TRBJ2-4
CASDRIPKNIQYF
TGTGCCAGCGACAGAATTCCCAAAAACATTCAGTACTTC
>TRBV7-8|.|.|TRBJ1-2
CASSPDTLGYTF
TGTGCCAGCAGCCCTGACACACTGGGCTACACCTTC
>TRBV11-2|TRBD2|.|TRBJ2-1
CASSLSLAGGHEQFF
TGTGCCAGCAGCTTATCCCTAGCGGGGGGGCATGAGCAGTTCTTC
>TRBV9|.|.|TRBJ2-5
CASSVAGLRGRGQETQYF
TGTGCCAGCAGCGTAGCCGGACTCCGGGGGAGGGGGCAAGAGACCCAGTACTTC
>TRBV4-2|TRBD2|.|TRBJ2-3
CASSPRLAGGSDTQYF
TGTGCCAGCAGCCCCAGACTAGCGGGGGGGTCAGATACGCAGTATTTT
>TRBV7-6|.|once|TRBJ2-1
CASSLARADGAEQFF
TGTGCCAGCAGCTTAGCCAGGGCAGACGGTGCGGAGCAGTTCTTC
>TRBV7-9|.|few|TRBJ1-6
CASSRFPTLSSYNSPLHF
TGTGCCAGCAGCCGGTTTCCAACCCTGAGCTCCTATAATTCACCCCTCCACTTT
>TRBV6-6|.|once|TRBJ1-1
CASRRLGRNTEAFF
TGTGCCAGCAGACGCCTTGGCCGGAACACTGAAGCTTTCTTT
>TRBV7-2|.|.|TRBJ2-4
CASSLDRIAKNIQYF
TGTGCCAGCAGCTTAGACAGGATAGCCAAAAACATTCAGTACTTC
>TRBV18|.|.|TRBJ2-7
CASSPDRSRPHEQYF
TGTGCCAGCTCACCCGACAGGTCGCGTCCCCACGAGCAGTACTTC
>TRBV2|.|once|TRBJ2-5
CASSGNMGGRETQYF
TGTGCCAGCAGTGGAAATATGGGGGGGCGGGAGACCCAGTACTTC
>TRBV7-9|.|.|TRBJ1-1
CASSLAGGMNTEAFF
TGTGCCAGCAGCTTAGCGGGGGGAATGAACACTGAAGCTTTCTTT
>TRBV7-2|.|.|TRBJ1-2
CASSLRAVRGDGYTF
TGTGCCAGCAGCTTACGGGCAGTTAGGGGCGATGGCTACACCTTC
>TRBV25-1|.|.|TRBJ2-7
CASSLSLTPARGHEQYF
TGTGCCAGCAGCCTTTCACTAACACCAGCCAGGGGTCACGAGCAGTACTTC
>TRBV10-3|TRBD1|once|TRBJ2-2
CAISDRGQGRSNTGELFF
TGTGCCATCAGTGATAGGGGACAGGGGCGATCGAACACCGGGGAGCTGTTTTTT
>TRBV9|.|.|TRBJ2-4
CASSPNGHFTDIQYF
TGTGCCAGCAGCCCAAACGGACATTTCACCGACATTCAGTACTTC
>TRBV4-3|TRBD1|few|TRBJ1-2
CASSQTESDRVYGYTF
TGCGCCAGCAGCCAAACGGAATCGGACAGGGTGTATGGCTACACCTTC
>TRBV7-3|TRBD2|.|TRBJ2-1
CASSLTGTRVNEQFF
TGTGCCAGCAGCTTAACCGGGACTAGAGTCAATGAGCAGTTCTTC
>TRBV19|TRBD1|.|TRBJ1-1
CASSRDREGNTEAFF
TGTGCCAGTAGCAGGGACAGGGAGGGGAACACTGAAGCTTTCTTT
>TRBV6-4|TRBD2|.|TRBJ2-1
CASSQASGGAYEQFF
TGTGCCAGCAGCCAAGCTAGCGGGGGGGCCTATGAGCAGTTCTTC
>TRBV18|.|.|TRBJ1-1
CASSLGQGNTEAFF
TGTGCCAGCTCCCTAGGCCAGGGAAACACTGAAGCTTTCTTT
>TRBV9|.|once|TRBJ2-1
CASSSSLRAAYDNEQFF
TGTGCCAGCAGCTCGTCTCTTAGAGCGGCCTACGACAATGAGCAGTTCTTC
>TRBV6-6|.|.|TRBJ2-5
CASTYIDSQETQYF
TGTGCCAGCACCTATATCGACAGTCAAGAGACCCAGTACTTC
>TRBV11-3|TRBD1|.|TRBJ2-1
CASSLHNDREEEQFF
TGTGCCAGCAGCTTGCACAACGACAGGGAAGAGGAGCAGTTCTTC
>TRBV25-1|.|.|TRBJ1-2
CASSFPGGTDYGYTF
TGTGCCAGCAGCTTTCCTGGGGGGACGGACTATGGCTACACCTTC
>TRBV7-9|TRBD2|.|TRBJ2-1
CASSPRGGTVISGNEQFF
TGTGCCAGCAGCCCTCGGGGGGGCACCGTTATCTCGGGCAATGAGCAGTTCTTC
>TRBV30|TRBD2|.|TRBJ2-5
CAWSVLAGPQETQYF
TGTGCCTGGAGTGTACTAGCGGGGCCTCAAGAGACCCAGTACTTC
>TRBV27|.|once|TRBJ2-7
CASSLNEGYEQYF
TGTGCCAGCAGTTTAAATGAGGGATACGAGCAGTACTTC
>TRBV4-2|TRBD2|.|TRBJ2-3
CASSQASLAGGPADTQYF
TGTGCCAGCAGCCAAGCCTCTCTAGCGGGGGGGCCGGCAGATACGCAGTATTTT
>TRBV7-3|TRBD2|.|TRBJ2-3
CASSLIRGGVADTQYF
TGTGCCAGCAGCTTAATTCGGGGGGGTGTTGCAGATACGCAGTATTTT
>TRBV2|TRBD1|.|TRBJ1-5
CASSAGQGQHQPQHF
TGTGCCAGCAGCGCGGGACAGGGGCAACATCAGCCCCAGCATTTT
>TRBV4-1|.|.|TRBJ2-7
CASSLPGSGYEQYF
TGCGCCAGCAGCCTGCCTGGGAGCGGTTACGAGCAGTACTTC
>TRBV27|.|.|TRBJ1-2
CASRGRGGYGYTF
TGTGCCAGCAGGGGTCGAGGAGGCTATGGCTACACCTTC
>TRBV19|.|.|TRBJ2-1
CASSIVGNEQFF
TGTGCCAGTAGTATAGTCGGCAATGAGCAGTTCTTC